This TCR beta chain was sequenced during a study of shared T cell receptors in the human thymus (dated by TCRdb to the early 2020s). With respect to the entire study: The study examined how self-reactive, shared T-cell receptor alpha chains are generated in the human thymus.

The method was the immunoSEQ multiplex PCR assay. In TCRdb, the immuneACCESS table is reduced to in-frame sequences with V and J assigned. These tables do not hold every clone; where another copy was compared, an unresolved V gene accounts for under half, and the others remain unexplained. The sample table shows about 710,000 clones, and about 90% are seen once. The ten largest clones add up to 0.0094% of the sample. Concerning this clone: There is no known antigen for this receptor. Per-base quality was not reported, and no clone a single base away is much larger than it.

These data also formed part of another study, on human thymus T cells. The second study reports: Immunologically healthy infants undergoing open corrective cardiac surgery for congenital heart defects in Finland were used as donors. Thymus tissue was collected as surgical resects that were removed during corrective cardiac surgery. Usage of V and J gene segments appeared to be biased in both the thymic and the peripheral blood repertoires. Highly overlapping thymic TCR repertoires among unrelated individuals were reported in the related research. The study used about eight infant thymus samples plus four related peripheral blood samples to characterize TCR alpha and beta repertoires. The infant donors were about 7 to 244 days old, and the cohort included six or seven males and a couple of females. After being mechanically released from the tissue, thymocytes were kept at -70 degrees C in pellets of about 8.5-32 million cells. Genomic DNA was extracted from frozen cell pellets with a QIAsymphony instrument. The immunoSEQ multiplex PCR assay was used to amplify the TCRB and TCRAD loci from a standardized amount of quality-controlled genomic DNA. The V(D)J region was spanned by amplicons of a length sufficient to cover the CDR3 and to identify V and J genes. The commercial immunoSEQ service was used to sequence amplicons on an Illumina platform. Primer bias and sequencing errors were corrected using previously described methods, and TCRAD and TCRB definitions followed the IMGT database. Repertoires were analysed with immunoSEQ Analyzer 3.0 and VDJTools, covering basic statistics, V/J segment usage, diversity estimates, rarefaction and pairwise overlap. Diversity was estimated using the Chao1, ChaoE, Efron-Thisted, Shannon and inverse Simpson indices, and was also estimated on datasets down-sampled to the size of the smallest sample. For repertoire overlap, CDR3 nucleotide sequence, V gene and J gene had to match strictly, and clustering was done by Jaccard-based multidimensional scaling. On average, thymus samples gave 800,000 or so unique TCRB clonotypes, whereas blood samples gave 75,000 to 85,000.

The receptor's source is a boy in the first two years of life with a congenital heart defect. Donor details come from another sample of the same person, matched by shared clones. Sequenced sample: thymocytes.

The CDR3: CASSLSSPQGFLAKNIQYF. The DNA sequence reads TGTGCCAGCAGCTTAAGTTCCCCCCAGGGGTTCCTAGCCAAAAACATTCAGTACTTC. The V gene is TRBV11-3 and the J gene is TRBJ2-4, with TRBD1 tentatively as D gene (6 bases match). CDR1 and CDR2 are read off the germline V gene as SGHNT and YENEEA. Between the V and J ends, shortened by 2 bases and 0 bases respectively, the junction contains 20 bases. The cysteine opens and the phenylalanine closes a CDR3 of 19 amino acids. CDR3 DNA only is kept here, 57 bases in frame from base 1.